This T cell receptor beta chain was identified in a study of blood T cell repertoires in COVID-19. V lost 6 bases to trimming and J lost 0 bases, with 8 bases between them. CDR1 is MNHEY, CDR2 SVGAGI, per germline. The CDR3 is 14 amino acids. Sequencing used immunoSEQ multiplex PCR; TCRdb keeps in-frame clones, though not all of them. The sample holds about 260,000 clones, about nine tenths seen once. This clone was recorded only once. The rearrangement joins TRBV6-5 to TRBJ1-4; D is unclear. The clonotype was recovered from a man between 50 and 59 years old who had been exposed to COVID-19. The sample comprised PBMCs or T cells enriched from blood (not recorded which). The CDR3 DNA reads TGTGCCAGCAGCGGAGTTGCAACTAATGAAAAACTGTTTTTT. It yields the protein CASSGVATNEKLFF.